The clone carrying this TCR beta chain has just one count. This sample stems from a study of T cells in Graves' hyperthyroidism and ophthalmopathy. The CDR3 contains 15 residues. Germline V gene lookup returns CDR1 SGHAT and CDR2 FQNNGV. Germline trimming cut 5 bases from V and 5 bases from J; bases unmatched to any gene: 7. The investigators amplified TCR beta CDR3 regions from RNA transcripts. First-round RT-PCR targeting the TCR CDR3 was performed with the HTBI primer set. TCRdb re-called the multiplex PCR reads through MiXCR, storing one row per CDR3 protein. The sample lists about 590,000 distinct CDR3 sequences, 14% occurring once.

This clonotype originated in a woman aged 18-29 years with Graves' ophthalmopathy. Sequencing input: blood. The rearrangement joins TRBV11-2 to TRBJ2-7, with 12 bases identical to TRBD2. CDR3 coding DNA: TGTGCCAGCAGCCTCGGGACTAGCGGGTTGGACGAGCAGTACTTC. Translated, it gives CASSLGTSGLDEQYF. The full variable domain, completed using reference TRBV11-2 and TRBJ2-7, is EAGVAQSPRYKIIEKRQSVAFWCNPISGHATLYWYQQILGQGPKLLIQFQNNGVVDDSQLPKDRFSAERLKGVDSTLKIQPAKLEDSAVYLCASSLGTSGLDEQYFGPGTRLTVT.